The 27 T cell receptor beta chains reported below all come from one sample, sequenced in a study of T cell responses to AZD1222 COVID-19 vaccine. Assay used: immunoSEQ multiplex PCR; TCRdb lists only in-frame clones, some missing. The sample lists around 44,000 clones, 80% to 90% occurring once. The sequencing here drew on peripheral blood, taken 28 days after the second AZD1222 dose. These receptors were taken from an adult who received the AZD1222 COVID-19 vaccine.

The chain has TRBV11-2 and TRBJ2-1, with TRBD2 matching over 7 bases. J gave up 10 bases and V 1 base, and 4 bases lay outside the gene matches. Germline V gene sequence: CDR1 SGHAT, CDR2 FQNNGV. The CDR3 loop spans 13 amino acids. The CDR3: CASSLGSSGEQFF. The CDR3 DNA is TGTGCCAGCAGCTTAGGGTCTAGCGGAGAGCAGTTCTTC.

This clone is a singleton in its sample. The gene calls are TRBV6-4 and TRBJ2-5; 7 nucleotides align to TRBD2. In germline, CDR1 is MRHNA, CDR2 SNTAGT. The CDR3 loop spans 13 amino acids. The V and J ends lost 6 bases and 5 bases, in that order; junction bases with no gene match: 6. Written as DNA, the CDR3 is TGTGCCAGCAGAAGGACTAGGGCGGAGACCCAGTACTTC. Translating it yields CASRRTRAETQYF.

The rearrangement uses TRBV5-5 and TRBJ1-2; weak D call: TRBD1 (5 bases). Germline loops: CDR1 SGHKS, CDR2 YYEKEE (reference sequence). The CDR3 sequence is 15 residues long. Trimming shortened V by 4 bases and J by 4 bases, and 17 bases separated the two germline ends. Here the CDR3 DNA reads TGTGCCAGCAGCCTGTCGGGACGAGCGGCCTATGGCTACACCTTC. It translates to CASSLSGRAAYGYTF. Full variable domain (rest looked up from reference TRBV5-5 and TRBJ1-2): DAGVTQSPTHLIKTRGQQVTLRCSPISGHKSVSWYQQVLGQGPQFIFQYYEKEERGRGNFPDRFSARQFPNYSSELNVNALLLGDSALYLCASSLSGRAAYGYTFGSGTRLTVV.

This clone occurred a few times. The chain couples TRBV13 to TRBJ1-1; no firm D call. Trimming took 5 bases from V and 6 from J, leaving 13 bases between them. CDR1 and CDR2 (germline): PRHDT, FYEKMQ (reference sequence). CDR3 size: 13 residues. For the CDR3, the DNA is TGTGCCAGCAGCCCGACAAGTTTCGCTGAAGCTTTCTTT. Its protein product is CASSPTSFAEAFF.

CDR3 in DNA: TGTGCCAGCAGCTTAAGTGGCTACGAGCAGTACTTC. Protein: CASSLSGYEQYF. The V gene is TRBV7-9, the J gene TRBJ2-7; the D is unclear. V was trimmed by 2 bases and J by 3 bases, leaving 5 bases between them. Germline CDR1 is SEHNR and CDR2 is FQNEAQ (reference sequence). The CDR3 has 12 residues.

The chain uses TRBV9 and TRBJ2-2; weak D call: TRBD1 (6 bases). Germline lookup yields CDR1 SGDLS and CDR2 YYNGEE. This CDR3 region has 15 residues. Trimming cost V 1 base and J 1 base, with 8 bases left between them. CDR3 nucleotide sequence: TGTGCCAGCAGCGTACGACAGGTGAACACCGGGGAGCTGTTTTTT. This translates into CASSVRQVNTGELFF.

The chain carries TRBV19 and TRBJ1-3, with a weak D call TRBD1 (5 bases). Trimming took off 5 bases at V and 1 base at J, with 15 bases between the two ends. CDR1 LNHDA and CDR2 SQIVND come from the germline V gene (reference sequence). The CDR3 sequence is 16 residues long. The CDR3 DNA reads TGTGCCAGTAGTGCCGATTCCAGGGTTTCTGGAAACACCATATATTTT. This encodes CASSADSRVSGNTIYF.

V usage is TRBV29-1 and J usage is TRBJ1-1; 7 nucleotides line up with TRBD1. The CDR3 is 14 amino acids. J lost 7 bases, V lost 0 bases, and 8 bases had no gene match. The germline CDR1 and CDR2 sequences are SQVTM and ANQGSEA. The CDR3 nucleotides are TGCAGCGTTGAAGAGGGCCTACAGGGGCTTGAAGCTTTCTTT. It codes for CSVEEGLQGLEAFF.

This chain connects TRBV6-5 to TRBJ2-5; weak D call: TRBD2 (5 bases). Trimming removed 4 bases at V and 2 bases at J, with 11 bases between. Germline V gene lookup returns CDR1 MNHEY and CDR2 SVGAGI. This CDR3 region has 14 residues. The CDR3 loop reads CASSCGRGQETQYF. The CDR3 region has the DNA TGTGCCAGCAGTTGCGGGCGCGGGCAAGAGACCCAGTACTTC.

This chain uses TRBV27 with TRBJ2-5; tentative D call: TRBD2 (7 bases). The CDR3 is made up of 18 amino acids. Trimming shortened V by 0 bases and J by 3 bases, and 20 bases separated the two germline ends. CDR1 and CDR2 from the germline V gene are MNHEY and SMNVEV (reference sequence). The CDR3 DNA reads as TGTGCCAGCAGTTTATCCCCAGGGCGGGGGCATCTAAAAGAGACCCAGTACTTC. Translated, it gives CASSLSPGRGHLKETQYF.

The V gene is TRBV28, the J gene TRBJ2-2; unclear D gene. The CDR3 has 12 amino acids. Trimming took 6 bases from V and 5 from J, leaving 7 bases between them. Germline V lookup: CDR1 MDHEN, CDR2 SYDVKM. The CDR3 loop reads CASRILTGELFF. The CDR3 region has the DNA TGTGCCAGCAGAATCCTAACCGGGGAGCTGTTTTTT.

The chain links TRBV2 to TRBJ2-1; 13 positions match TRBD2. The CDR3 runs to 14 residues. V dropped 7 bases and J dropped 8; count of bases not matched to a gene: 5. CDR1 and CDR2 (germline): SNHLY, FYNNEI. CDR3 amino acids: CASNGLAGVHEQFF. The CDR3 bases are TGTGCCAGCAACGGACTAGCGGGAGTCCATGAGCAGTTCTTC.

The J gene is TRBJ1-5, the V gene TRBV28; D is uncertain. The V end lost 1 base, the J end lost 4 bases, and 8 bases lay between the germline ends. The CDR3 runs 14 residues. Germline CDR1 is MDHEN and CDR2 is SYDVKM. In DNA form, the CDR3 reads TGTGCCAGCAGTTTATCTCGGGGTAATCAGCCCCAGCATTTT. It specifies CASSLSRGNQPQHF.

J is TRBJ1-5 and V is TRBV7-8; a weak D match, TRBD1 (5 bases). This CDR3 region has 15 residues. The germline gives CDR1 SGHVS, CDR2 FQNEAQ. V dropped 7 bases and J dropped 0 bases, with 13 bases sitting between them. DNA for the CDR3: TGTGCCAGCACCCAACAGGCGTATAGCAATCAGCCCCAGCATTTT. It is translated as CASTQQAYSNQPQHF.

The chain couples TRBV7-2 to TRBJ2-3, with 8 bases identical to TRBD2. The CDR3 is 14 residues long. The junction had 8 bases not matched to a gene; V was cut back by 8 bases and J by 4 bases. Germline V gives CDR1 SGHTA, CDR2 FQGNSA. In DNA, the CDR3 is TGTGCCAGCCGAACAGGGACTAGGGCAGATACGCAGTATTTT. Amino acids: CASRTGTRADTQYF.

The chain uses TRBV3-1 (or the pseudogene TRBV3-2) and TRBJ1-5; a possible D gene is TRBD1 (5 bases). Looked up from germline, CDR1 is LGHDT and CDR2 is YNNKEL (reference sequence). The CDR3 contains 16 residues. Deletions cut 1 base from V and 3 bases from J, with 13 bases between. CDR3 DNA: TGTGCCAGCAGCCAAGCAGTGACAGTCAACAATCAGCCCCAGCATTTT. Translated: CASSQAVTVNNQPQHF.

For the CDR3, the DNA is TGTGCCACCAGCAGAGACTTGGGGGAGGCAGAGACCCAGTACTTC. It yields the protein CATSRDLGEAETQYF. J is TRBJ2-5 and V is TRBV15; tentatively, D is TRBD2 (6 bases). The CDR3 sequence is 15 residues long. Trimming removed 0 bases from V and 4 bases from J, with 12 bases in between. The germline CDR1 and CDR2 sequences are LNHNV and YYDKDF (reference sequence). The whole variable domain, filled in from reference TRBV15 and TRBJ2-5, reads DAMVIQNPRYQVTQFGKPVTLSCSQTLNHNVMYWYQQKSSQAPKLLFHYYDKDFNNEADTPDNFQSRRPNTSFCFLDIRSPGLGDTAMYLCATSRDLGEAETQYFGPGTRLLVL.

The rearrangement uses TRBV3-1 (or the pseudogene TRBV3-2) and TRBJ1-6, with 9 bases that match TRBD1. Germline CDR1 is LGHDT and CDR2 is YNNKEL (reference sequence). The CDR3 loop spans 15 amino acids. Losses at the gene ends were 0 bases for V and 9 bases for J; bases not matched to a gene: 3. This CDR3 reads CASSQEDRGVSPLHF. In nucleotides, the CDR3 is TGTGCCAGCAGCCAAGAGGACAGGGGAGTTTCACCCCTCCACTTT.

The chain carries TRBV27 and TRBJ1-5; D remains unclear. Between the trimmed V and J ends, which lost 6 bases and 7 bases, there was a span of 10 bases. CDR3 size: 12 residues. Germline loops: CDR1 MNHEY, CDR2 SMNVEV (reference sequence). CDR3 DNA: TGTGCCAGCAGCTACCCAGGCCAGCCCCAGCATTTT. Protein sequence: CASSYPGQPQHF.

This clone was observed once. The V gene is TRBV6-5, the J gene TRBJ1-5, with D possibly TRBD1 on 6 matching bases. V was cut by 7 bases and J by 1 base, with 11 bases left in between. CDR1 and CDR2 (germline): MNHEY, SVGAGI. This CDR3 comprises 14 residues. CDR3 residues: CASILGQSNQPQHF. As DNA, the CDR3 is TGTGCCAGCATTCTAGGACAGAGCAATCAGCCCCAGCATTTT.

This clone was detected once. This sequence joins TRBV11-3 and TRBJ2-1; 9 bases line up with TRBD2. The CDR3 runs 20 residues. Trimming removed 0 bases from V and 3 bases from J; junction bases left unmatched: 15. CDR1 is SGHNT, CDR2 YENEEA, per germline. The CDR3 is CASSLDSWTSATRGYNEQFF. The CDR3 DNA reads TGTGCCAGCAGCTTAGATTCCTGGACTAGCGCGACGCGGGGCTACAATGAGCAGTTCTTC.

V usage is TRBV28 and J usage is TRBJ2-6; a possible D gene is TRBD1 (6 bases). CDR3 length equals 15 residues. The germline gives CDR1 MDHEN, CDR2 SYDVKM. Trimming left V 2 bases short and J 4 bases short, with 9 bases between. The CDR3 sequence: CASSLRGQGANVLTF. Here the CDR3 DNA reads TGTGCCAGCAGTTTAAGGGGACAAGGGGCCAACGTCCTGACTTTC.

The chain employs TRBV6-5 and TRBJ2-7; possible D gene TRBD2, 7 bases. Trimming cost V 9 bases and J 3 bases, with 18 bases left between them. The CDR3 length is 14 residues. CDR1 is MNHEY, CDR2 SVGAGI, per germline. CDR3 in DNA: TGTGCCAGGGGGGGGCTAGCGGAGGACTACGAGCAGTACTTC. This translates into CARGGLAEDYEQYF.

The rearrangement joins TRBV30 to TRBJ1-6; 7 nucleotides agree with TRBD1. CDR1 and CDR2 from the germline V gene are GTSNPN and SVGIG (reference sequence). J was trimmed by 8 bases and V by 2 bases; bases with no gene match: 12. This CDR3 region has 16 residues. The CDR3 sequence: CAWSPTGARMDSPLHF. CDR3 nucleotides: TGTGCCTGGAGTCCCACAGGGGCTCGTATGGATTCACCCCTCCACTTT.

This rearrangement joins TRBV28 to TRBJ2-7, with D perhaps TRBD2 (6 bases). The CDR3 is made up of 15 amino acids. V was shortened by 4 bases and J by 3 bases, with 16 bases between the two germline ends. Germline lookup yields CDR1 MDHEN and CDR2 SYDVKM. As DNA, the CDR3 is TGTGCCAGCAGTTCCTTCCGACGGGAGTACTACGAGCAGTACTTC. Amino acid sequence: CASSSFRREYYEQYF.

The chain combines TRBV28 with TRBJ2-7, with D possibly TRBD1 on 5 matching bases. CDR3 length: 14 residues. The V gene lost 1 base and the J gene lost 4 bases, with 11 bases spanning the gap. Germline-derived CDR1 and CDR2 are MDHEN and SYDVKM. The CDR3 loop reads CASSLLAGLYEQYF. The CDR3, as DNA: TGTGCCAGCAGTTTATTAGCAGGGTTGTACGAGCAGTACTTC.

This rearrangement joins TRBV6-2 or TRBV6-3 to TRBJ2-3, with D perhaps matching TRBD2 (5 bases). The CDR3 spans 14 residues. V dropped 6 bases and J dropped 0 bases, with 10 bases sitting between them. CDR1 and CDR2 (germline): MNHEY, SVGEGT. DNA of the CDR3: TGTGCCAGCAGCCCGGGGATTAGCACAGATACGCAGTATTTT. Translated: CASSPGISTDTQYF.